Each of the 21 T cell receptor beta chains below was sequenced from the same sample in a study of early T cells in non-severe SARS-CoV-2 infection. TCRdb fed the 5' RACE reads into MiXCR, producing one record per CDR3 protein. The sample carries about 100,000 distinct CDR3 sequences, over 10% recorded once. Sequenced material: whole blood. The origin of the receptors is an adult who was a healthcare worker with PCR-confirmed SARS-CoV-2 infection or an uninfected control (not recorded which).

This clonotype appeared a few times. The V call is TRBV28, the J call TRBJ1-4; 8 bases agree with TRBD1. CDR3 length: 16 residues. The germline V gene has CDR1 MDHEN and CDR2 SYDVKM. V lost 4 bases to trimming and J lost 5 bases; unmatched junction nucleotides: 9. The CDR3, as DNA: TGTGCCAGCAGTTCATTACAGGGGGTGATAAATGAAAAACTGTTTTTT. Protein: CASSSLQGVINEKLFF.

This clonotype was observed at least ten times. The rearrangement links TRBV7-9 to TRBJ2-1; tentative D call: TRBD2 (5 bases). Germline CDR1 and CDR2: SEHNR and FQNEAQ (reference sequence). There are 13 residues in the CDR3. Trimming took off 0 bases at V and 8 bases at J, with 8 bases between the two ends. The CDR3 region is CASSLAPSHEQFF. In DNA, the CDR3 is TGTGCCAGCAGCTTAGCGCCTAGCCATGAGCAGTTCTTC.

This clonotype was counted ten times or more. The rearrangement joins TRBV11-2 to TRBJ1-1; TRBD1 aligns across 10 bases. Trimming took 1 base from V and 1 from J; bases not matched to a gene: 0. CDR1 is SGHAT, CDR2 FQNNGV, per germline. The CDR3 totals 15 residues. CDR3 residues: CASSLGTGGNTEAFF. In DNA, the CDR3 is TGTGCCAGCAGCTTAGGGACAGGGGGGAACACTGAAGCTTTCTTT.

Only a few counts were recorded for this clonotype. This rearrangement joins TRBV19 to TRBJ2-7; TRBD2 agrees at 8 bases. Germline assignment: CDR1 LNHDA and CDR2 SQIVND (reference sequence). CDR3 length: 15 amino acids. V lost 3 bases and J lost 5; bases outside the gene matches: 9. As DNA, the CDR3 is TGTGCCAGTAGTATTTCGGGAGGGGGGCAGGACGAGCAGTACTTC. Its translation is CASSISGGGQDEQYF.

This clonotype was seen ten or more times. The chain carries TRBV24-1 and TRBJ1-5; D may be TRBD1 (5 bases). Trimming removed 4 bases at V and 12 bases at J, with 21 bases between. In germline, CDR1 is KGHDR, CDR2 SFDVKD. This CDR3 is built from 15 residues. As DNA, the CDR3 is TGTGCCACCAGTGACCCAAGAGGGGCCCCTGAGGGCCAGCATTTT. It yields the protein CATSDPRGAPEGQHF.

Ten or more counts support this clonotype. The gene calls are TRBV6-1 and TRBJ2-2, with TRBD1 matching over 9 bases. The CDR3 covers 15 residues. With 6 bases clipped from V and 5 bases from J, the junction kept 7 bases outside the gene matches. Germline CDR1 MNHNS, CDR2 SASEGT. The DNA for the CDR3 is TGTGCCAGCAGACCGGGACAGGGATGGACCGGGGAGCTGTTTTTT. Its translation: CASRPGQGWTGELFF.

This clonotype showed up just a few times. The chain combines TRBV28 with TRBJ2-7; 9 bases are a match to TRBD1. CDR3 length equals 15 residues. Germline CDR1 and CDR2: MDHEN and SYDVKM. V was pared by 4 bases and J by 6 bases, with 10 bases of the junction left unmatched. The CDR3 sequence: CASSSLGTGILEQYF. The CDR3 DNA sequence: TGTGCCAGCAGTTCCCTCGGGACAGGGATTCTCGAGCAGTACTTC.

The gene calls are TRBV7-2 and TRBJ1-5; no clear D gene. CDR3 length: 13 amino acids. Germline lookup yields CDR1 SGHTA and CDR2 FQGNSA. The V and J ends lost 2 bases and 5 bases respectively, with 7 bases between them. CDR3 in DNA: TGTGCCAGCAGCTTAATTGGCGATCAGCCCCAGCATTTT. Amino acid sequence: CASSLIGDQPQHF.

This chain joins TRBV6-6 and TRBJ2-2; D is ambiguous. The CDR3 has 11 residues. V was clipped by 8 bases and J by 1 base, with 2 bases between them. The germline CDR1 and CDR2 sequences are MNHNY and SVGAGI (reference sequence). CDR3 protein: CASRNTGELFF. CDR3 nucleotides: TGTGCCAGCCGGAACACCGGGGAGCTGTTTTTT.

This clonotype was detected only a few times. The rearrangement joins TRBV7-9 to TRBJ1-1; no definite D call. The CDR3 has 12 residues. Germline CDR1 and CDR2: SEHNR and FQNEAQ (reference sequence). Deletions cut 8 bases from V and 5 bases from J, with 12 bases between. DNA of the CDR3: TGTGCCAGCCAGGTGGGTGGGACTGAAGCTTTCTTT. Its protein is CASQVGGTEAFF.

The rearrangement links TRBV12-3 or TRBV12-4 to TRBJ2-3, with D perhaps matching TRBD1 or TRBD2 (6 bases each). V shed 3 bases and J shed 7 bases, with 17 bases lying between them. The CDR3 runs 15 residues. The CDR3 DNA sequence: TGTGCCAGCAGTTTCCTGTCGGGGGCTTTAAATACGCAGTATTTT. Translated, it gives CASSFLSGALNTQYF.

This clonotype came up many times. The chain's CDR3 is CSARPRGYSNQPQHF. Here the CDR3 DNA reads TGCAGTGCTAGACCCAGGGGTTATAGCAATCAGCCCCAGCATTTT. The rearrangement joins TRBV20-1 to TRBJ1-5; D possibly corresponds to TRBD1 (6 bases). The germline V gene has CDR1 DFQATT and CDR2 SNEGSKA (reference sequence). V gave up 2 bases and J gave up 0 bases, with 11 bases separating them. This CDR3 has 15 amino acids.

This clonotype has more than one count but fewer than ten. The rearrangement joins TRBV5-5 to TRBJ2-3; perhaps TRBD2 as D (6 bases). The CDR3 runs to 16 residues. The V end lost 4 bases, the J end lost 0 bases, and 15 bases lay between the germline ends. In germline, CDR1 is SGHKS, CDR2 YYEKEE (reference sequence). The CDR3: CASSLGIAASTDTQYF. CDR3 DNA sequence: TGTGCCAGCAGCCTGGGGATAGCGGCTAGCACAGATACGCAGTATTTT.

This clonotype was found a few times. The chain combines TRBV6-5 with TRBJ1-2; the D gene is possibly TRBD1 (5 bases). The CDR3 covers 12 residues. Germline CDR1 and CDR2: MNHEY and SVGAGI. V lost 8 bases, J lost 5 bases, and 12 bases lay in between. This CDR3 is CASGTGIYGYTF. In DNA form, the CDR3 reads TGTGCCAGCGGGACGGGGATTTATGGCTACACCTTC.

CDR3 protein: CASSLDPGGSEQFF. In DNA, the CDR3 is TGTGCCAGCAGCTTAGACCCAGGCGGGAGTGAGCAGTTCTTC. J is TRBJ2-1 and V is TRBV11-2; 7 bases align to TRBD2. The junction had 5 bases not matched to a gene; V was cut back by 0 bases and J by 9 bases. This CDR3 region has 14 residues. The germline CDR1 and CDR2 sequences are SGHAT and FQNNGV.

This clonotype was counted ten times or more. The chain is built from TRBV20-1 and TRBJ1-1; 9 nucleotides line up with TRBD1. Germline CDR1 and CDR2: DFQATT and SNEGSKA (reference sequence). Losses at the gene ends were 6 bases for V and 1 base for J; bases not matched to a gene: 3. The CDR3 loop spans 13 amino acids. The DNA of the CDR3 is TGCAGTGCGAAGACAGGGGGGAACACTGAAGCTTTCTTT. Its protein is CSAKTGGNTEAFF.

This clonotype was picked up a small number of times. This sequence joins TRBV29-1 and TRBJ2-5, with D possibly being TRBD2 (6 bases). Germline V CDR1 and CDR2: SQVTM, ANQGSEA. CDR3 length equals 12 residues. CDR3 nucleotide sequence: TGCAGTGGGACCGGGGGACAAGAGACCCAGTACTTC. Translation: CSGTGGQETQYF.

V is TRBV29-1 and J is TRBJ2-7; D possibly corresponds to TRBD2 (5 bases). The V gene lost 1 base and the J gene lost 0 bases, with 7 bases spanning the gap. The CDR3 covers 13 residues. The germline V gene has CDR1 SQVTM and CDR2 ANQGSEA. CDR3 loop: CSVEGENSYEQYF. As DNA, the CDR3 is TGCAGCGTTGAAGGGGAGAACTCCTACGAGCAGTACTTC.

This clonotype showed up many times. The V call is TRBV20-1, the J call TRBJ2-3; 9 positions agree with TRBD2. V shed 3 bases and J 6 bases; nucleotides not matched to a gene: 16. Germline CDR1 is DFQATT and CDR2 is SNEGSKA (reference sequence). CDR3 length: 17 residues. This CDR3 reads CSASALVSGGLGDTQYF. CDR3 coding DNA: TGCAGTGCTAGTGCCCTTGTTAGCGGGGGACTTGGGGATACGCAGTATTTT.

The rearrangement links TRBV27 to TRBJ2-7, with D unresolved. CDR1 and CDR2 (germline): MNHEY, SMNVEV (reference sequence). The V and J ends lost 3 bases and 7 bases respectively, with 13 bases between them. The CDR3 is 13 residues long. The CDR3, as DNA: TGTGCCAGCAGTTTCTCCGGAAAACCAGAGCAGTACTTC. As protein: CASSFSGKPEQYF.

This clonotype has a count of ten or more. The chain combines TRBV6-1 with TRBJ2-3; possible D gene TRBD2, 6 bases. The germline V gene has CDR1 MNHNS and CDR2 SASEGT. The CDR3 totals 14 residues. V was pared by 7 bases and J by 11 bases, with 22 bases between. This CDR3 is CASTTDYKPVQQYF. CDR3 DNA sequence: TGTGCCAGCACCACGGACTACAAACCTGTACAGCAGTATTTT.